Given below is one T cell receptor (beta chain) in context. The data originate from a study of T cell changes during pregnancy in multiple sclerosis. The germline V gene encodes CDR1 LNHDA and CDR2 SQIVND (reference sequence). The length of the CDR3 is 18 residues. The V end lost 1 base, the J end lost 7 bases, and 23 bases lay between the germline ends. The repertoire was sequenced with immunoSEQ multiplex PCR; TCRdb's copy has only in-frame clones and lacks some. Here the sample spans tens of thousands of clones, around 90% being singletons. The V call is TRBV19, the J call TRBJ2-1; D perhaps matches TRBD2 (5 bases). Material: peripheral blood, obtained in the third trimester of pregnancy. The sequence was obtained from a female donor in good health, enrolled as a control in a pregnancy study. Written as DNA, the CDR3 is TGTGCCAGTAGTATAGCCCAATCGGGCCCGGGGATTTTGAATGAGCAGTTCTTC. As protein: CASSIAQSGPGILNEQFF.